A selection of T cell receptor beta chains follows, all from one sample in a study of CD8+ T cells in alopecia areata. Sequencing used immunoSEQ multiplex PCR; TCRdb keeps in-frame clones, though not all of them. Of 150,000 to 200,000 clones listed, 45% to 75% are singletons. The sequenced sample was CD4+ T cells sorted from blood, obtained at week 4, from a patient treated with tofacitinib. The receptors come from a human donor with alopecia areata. Each CDR3 is given with its conserved first and last residue. D genes are given only for firm matches. Rows may omit the clone size; those that give it use once, few, many or a size class.

TRBJ2-5,TRBD1,-,TRBV28,CASSLWGQIQETQYF,TGTGCCAGCAGTTTGTGGGGACAGATACAAGAGACCCAGTACTTC
TRBJ2-7,-,few,TRBV18,CASSPRQVSYEQYF,TGTGCCAGCTCACCTAGACAGGTTTCCTACGAGCAGTACTTC
TRBJ1-2,-,few,TRBV14,CASSQAYGSRFDGYTF,TGTGCCAGCAGCCAAGCATATGGGAGTAGGTTTGATGGCTACACCTTC
TRBJ1-2,TRBD1,few,TRBV29-1,CSVDASGTGYGYTF,TGCAGCGTTGATGCTTCCGGGACAGGGTATGGCTACACCTTC
TRBJ2-4,-,-,TRBV19,CASSPRQGGLQYF,TGTGCCAGTAGTCCCCGACAGGGAGGACTTCAGTACTTC
TRBJ2-7,TRBD1,-,TRBV6-5,CASSPIKGQGYEQYF,TGTGCCAGCAGCCCTATTAAGGGACAGGGCTACGAGCAGTACTTC
TRBJ2-7,-,-,TRBV2,CASRGDNSYEQYF,TGTGCCAGCAGAGGAGACAACTCCTACGAGCAGTACTTC
TRBJ2-2,-,few,TRBV2,CASSERQPLSGELFF,TGTGCCAGCAGTGAACGGCAGCCCTTAAGCGGGGAGCTGTTTTTT
TRBJ1-2,-,-,TRBV30,CAWSLRLGPLGGYTF,TGTGCCTGGAGTCTCCGCCTTGGTCCCCTCGGCGGCTACACCTTC
TRBJ2-3,-,-,TRBV7-2,CASSLIRNADTQYF,TGTGCCAGCAGCTTAATACGGAACGCAGATACGCAGTATTTT